These T cell receptor beta chains were read from a single sample in a study of naive and memory T cell subsets. TCRdb analysed the 5' RACE reads with MiXCR anew, one entry per CDR3 protein. The table has 30,000 to 40,000 distinct CDR3 sequences, over 15% seen once. Source of these receptors: a female donor in good health. Each CDR3 is given with its conserved first and last residue. Fields, in order: CDR3 protein, clone size, V gene, J gene. Some rows mark clone size as missing; the rest say once, few, many or name a class of expanded clone.

CAISESVGRQNTEAFF	few	TRBV10-3	TRBJ1-1
CASSLGGFVSTDTQYF	-	TRBV12-3/TRBV12-4	TRBJ2-3
CASSPSRGETQYF	-	TRBV18	TRBJ2-5
CSATERQAPGGYTF	few	TRBV20-1	TRBJ1-2
CASSYSGAQNTEAFF	many	TRBV6-5	TRBJ1-1
CASSDPPGLSYEQYF	-	TRBV6-2/TRBV6-3	TRBJ2-7
CASSPTAQRTYNEQFF	many	TRBV5-1	TRBJ2-1
CASSEMGGRQETQYF	-	TRBV6-1	TRBJ2-5
CASSLVGKDEQFF	few	TRBV7-9	TRBJ2-1
CASSMDRVTEAFF	many	TRBV5-5	TRBJ1-1
CASSLELAPSYNEQFF	once	TRBV5-1	TRBJ2-1
CSARDRLTGTLVGRDTEAFF	many	TRBV20-1	TRBJ1-1
CASSLGGNYEQYF	many	TRBV5-1	TRBJ2-7
CASSYLGFTTDTQYF	many	TRBV6-5	TRBJ2-3
CASSAWTGNTGELFF	-	TRBV6-1	TRBJ2-2
CSVQGYENTEAFF	few	TRBV29-1	TRBJ1-1
CASSESGTWEQYF	-	TRBV10-2	TRBJ2-7
CASSLSGRAGRSDEQYF	-	TRBV27	TRBJ2-7
CSVSLGQTQYF	few	TRBV29-1	TRBJ2-5
CASRPSRQNSYEQYF	few	TRBV6-2/TRBV6-3	TRBJ2-7
CASSYSVSSYNEQFF	few	TRBV6-6	TRBJ2-1
CASSSRGVLQETQYF	-	TRBV12-3/TRBV12-4	TRBJ2-5
CASSAPLGQRKQPQHF	many	TRBV18	TRBJ1-5
CASSSRDRELNIQYF	medium-sized	TRBV5-4	TRBJ2-4
CASSESSVQRYEQYF	many	TRBV10-2	TRBJ2-7
CASSLAGQGSYEQYF	many	TRBV11-1	TRBJ2-7
CASSYVNLGTDTQYF	few	TRBV6-5	TRBJ2-3
CASSLGRDRPMFF	-	TRBV7-2	TRBJ2-1
CSVDGRAQETQYF	few	TRBV29-1	TRBJ2-5
CASSPPGSYEQYF	few	TRBV7-8	TRBJ2-7
CASRNGGGNTIYF	few	TRBV6-5	TRBJ1-3
CSVVQGGETQYF	many	TRBV29-1	TRBJ2-5
CSARDHALYEQYF	many	TRBV20-1	TRBJ2-7
CASRATVHTQYF	few	TRBV7-9	TRBJ2-3
CSVEDFGRPVETQYF	few	TRBV29-1	TRBJ2-5
CASSLRGQGHEQYF	many	TRBV5-1	TRBJ2-7
CASSATSRSEQFF	few	TRBV7-2	TRBJ2-1
CASSNTGRMDQPQHF	once	TRBV6-6	TRBJ1-5
CATSRFRVKTDTQYF	many	TRBV15	TRBJ2-3
CSAKVGRAYNSPLHF	many	TRBV20-1	TRBJ1-6
CSVFSGIGEQYF	-	TRBV29-1	TRBJ2-7
CASSVAESYSPLHF	many	TRBV9	TRBJ1-6
CASSWTGSDSPLHF	many	TRBV6-5	TRBJ1-6
CGVQGYENTEAFF	-	TRBV29-1	TRBJ1-1
CASSGEPGLVRTYEQYF	-	TRBV5-1	TRBJ2-7
CSARAQGGYTGELFF	-	TRBV20-1	TRBJ2-2
CAISATMGGSGYNEQFF	-	TRBV10-3	TRBJ2-1
CASTPLQGANADTQYF	-	TRBV12-3/TRBV12-4	TRBJ2-3
CSARVGVYNSPLHF	-	TRBV20-1	TRBJ1-6
CASSLLYPDSPLHF	many	TRBV7-9	TRBJ1-6
CASSPYFGGNTEAFF	few	TRBV12-3/TRBV12-4	TRBJ1-1
CASSLEGHLEQYF	-	TRBV5-1	TRBJ2-7
CASSQTRGHYGYTF	many	TRBV4-2	TRBJ1-2
CASSYIGQVSSYEQYF	-	TRBV6-5	TRBJ2-7
CASSPVNTEAFF	-	TRBV6-2/TRBV6-3	TRBJ1-1